Described below is a single T cell receptor beta chain sequence and its context. Antigen specificity is unknown. Every sample had a minimum of 6.5 million PBMCs isolated. A sample-barcoded 5' primer and a J-beta primer mix were used in a second PCR of about 7 to 12 cycles. Sequencing of every sample gave 3 million or more CDR3-containing paired-end reads. TCRdb reanalysed the 5' RACE reads using MiXCR and keeps one entry per CDR3 protein. The repertoire consists of 1.5 million to 2 million distinct CDR3 sequences, with 25% to 30% occurring once and the leading ten covering around 7.7%. This entry comes from a study of blood T cells in healthy people across ages. The CDR3 has 13 amino acids. V was pared by 3 bases and J by 6 bases, with 9 bases between. The V gene's germline CDR1 is MDHEN and CDR2 SYDVKM. Broader study findings: In older individuals, TCR beta diversity per million T cells was lower, falling roughly linearly with age.

This clonotype originated in a woman aged 30 to 39 in good health. V usage is TRBV28 and J usage is TRBJ2-4; tentative D call: TRBD1 (5 bases). The source material was blood. The CDR3 loop is CASSFDSRNIQYF. CDR3 sequence (DNA): TGTGCCAGCAGTTTTGACAGCAGAAACATTCAGTACTTC. Using reference TRBV28 and TRBJ2-4 for the parts outside the CDR3, the full variable domain is DVKVTQSSRYLVKRTGEKVFLECVQDMDHENMFWYRQDPGLGLRLIYFSYDVKMKEKGDIPEGYSVSREKKERFSLILESASTNQTSMYLCASSFDSRNIQYFGAGTRLSVL.